These 8 T cell receptor beta chains originate from one sample sequenced in a study of T cell repertoires in cytomegalovirus infection. TCRdb re-called the reads through MiXCR, storing one row per CDR3 protein. The table records roughly 310,000 distinct CDR3 sequences, roughly 16% of them present only once. Material: PBMCs. These receptors originate from a human donor in good health (CMV status not recorded). Some clones in this sample may be carry-over from other donors' samples.

The chain couples TRBV7-6 to TRBJ2-7, with 7 bases aligning to TRBD1. The CDR3 is 13 residues long. Germline V gene data show CDR1 as SGHVS and CDR2 as FNYEAQ. V shed 2 bases and J 6 bases; nucleotides not matched to a gene: 4. The CDR3, as DNA: TGTGCCAGCAGCTTAATGGGACAGAGCGAGCAGTACTTC. As protein: CASSLMGQSEQYF.

The chain has TRBV20-1 and TRBJ2-7; a possible D gene is TRBD2 (6 bases). The V gene lost 3 bases and the J gene lost 0 bases, with 12 bases spanning the gap. Looked up from germline, CDR1 is DFQATT and CDR2 is SNEGSKA (reference sequence). The length of the CDR3 is 14 residues. CDR3 in DNA: TGCAGTGCTAGTTCTCTCGGGGGCTCCTACGAGCAGTACTTC. Translation gives CSASSLGGSYEQYF.

The sample holds a few counts of this clonotype. This chain links TRBV7-2 with TRBJ2-7; no firm D call. This CDR3 contains 11 residues. Germline V lookup: CDR1 SGHTA, CDR2 FQGNSA. The V end was cut by 0 bases, the J end by 5 bases, with 2 bases between. The CDR3 nucleotides are TGTGCCAGCAGCTTAGCACACGAGCAGTACTTC. This translates into CASSLAHEQYF.

This clonotype was recorded many times. For the CDR3, the DNA is TGTGCCAGCAGTCCCCCCCCCGCCGGGGCTCAGCAGTACTTC. The encoded protein is CASSPPPAGAQQYF. The chain couples TRBV28 to TRBJ2-7, with D perhaps given as TRBD1 or TRBD2 (5 bases each). Germline V gene sequence: CDR1 MDHEN, CDR2 SYDVKM. This CDR3 has 14 amino acids. V lost 5 bases and J 8 bases, leaving 19 bases between the germline ends.

This clonotype was counted only a few times. The chain joins TRBV20-1 to TRBJ2-1; D possibly uses TRBD1 or TRBD2 (5 bases each). Trimming took 6 bases from V and 4 from J, leaving 13 bases between them. The germline V gene has CDR1 DFQATT and CDR2 SNEGSKA (reference sequence). CDR3 size: 13 residues. The DNA for the CDR3 is TGCAGTGCAGGGCTGGGACGGTACAATGAGCAGTTCTTC. Protein product: CSAGLGRYNEQFF.

The sample holds a few counts of this clonotype. The chain is built from TRBV6-1 and TRBJ2-7, with D hard to call. The CDR3 has 13 amino acids. V gave up 6 bases and J gave up 3 bases, with 12 bases separating them. The germline V gene has CDR1 MNHNS and CDR2 SASEGT. CDR3 residues: CASRVDGSYEQYF. In DNA form, the CDR3 reads TGTGCCAGCAGGGTCGACGGCAGCTACGAGCAGTACTTC.

Only a few counts were recorded for this clonotype. V and J are TRBV4-3 and TRBJ2-3; possible D gene TRBD1, 6 bases. Germline V gene sequence: CDR1 LGHNA, CDR2 YSLEER. This CDR3 is built from 16 residues. Trimming pared 1 base from V and 1 base from J, leaving 12 bases between. CDR3 amino acids: CASSQVPGARTDTQYF. Written as DNA, the CDR3 is TGCGCCAGCAGCCAAGTCCCAGGGGCACGCACAGATACGCAGTATTTT.

This clonotype has more than one count but fewer than ten. J is TRBJ1-2 and V is TRBV20-1; the match to TRBD1 covers 7 bases. The length of the CDR3 is 14 residues. CDR1 is DFQATT and CDR2 is SNEGSKA in the germline V gene (reference sequence). Trimming at V came to 2 bases and at J to 1 base, leaving 4 bases not matched to a gene. CDR3 nucleotides: TGCAGTGCTAGAAGATGGGACAGTAACTATGGCTACACCTTC. Translation: CSARRWDSNYGYTF.